Given below is one TCR beta chain in context. The antigen is not known. These data come from a study of cytomegalovirus exposure and HLA in healthy donors. J gave up 7 bases and V 5 bases, and 7 bases lay outside the gene matches. This CDR3 spans 15 amino acids. The germline V gene has CDR1 SGHVS and CDR2 FQNEAQ. Study observations and caveats: 87-base-pair reads could not separate some V segments, including TRBV6-2 and TRBV6-3. A later analysis, which compared TCR beta chains of equal frequency, found the HLA-associated ones more clonally expanded. About 90% or about 30% of the time was how often most TCR beta V segments were productive, according to an earlier analysis.

The study ran its PCR with 60 Vbeta and 13 Jbeta primers. Clones were read by immunoSEQ multiplex PCR, and TCRdb kept only the in-frame ones, dropping some. The sample includes over 150,000 clones, about 75% of them seen just once. Sequenced: PBMCs. The rearrangement joins TRBV7-8 to TRBJ1-4, with TRBD1 matching 10 bases. The receptor was isolated from a male donor in good health and CMV-seronegative. CDR3 region: CASSTGTGEGEKLFF. CDR3 coding DNA: TGTGCCAGCAGCACTGGGACAGGGGAGGGTGAAAAACTGTTTTTT.